The 26 T cell receptor beta chains given below trace back to one sample, sequenced in a study of T cell responses to AZD1222 COVID-19 vaccine. TCRdb keeps only in-frame clones here, not all; method: immunoSEQ multiplex PCR. The data show 120,000 or so clones, with 70% to 90% seen just once and about 27% held by the top ten. The source was peripheral blood, collected on day 0 of AZD1222 vaccination. All receptors derive from an adult in good health.

The chain carries TRBV30 and TRBJ2-2; 8 bases line up with TRBD2. The CDR3 runs to 15 residues. CDR1 and CDR2 (germline): GTSNPN, SVGIG (reference sequence). Unmatched junction bases numbered 8, after V lost 2 bases and J lost 6 bases. The CDR3 loop is CAWSPLRTSPGELFF. For the CDR3, the DNA is TGTGCCTGGAGTCCGCTGAGGACTAGCCCCGGGGAGCTGTTTTTT. Drawing the rest from reference TRBV30 and TRBJ2-2, the complete variable domain is SQTIHQWPATLVQPVGSPLSLECTVEGTSNPNLYWYRQAAGRGLQLLFYSVGIGQISSEVPQNLSASRPQDRQFILSSKKLLLSDSGFYLCAWSPLRTSPGELFFGEGSRLTVL.

The chain uses TRBV7-2 and TRBJ1-4, with D perhaps matching TRBD1 (6 bases). This CDR3 is 16 amino acids long. Per the germline V gene, CDR1 is SGHTA and CDR2 is FQGNSA. V was pared by 0 bases and J by 0 bases, with 8 bases between. The DNA for the CDR3 is TGTGCCAGCAGCTTAGCCGGGGGCGCAACTAATGAAAAACTGTTTTTT. As protein: CASSLAGGATNEKLFF. Drawing the rest from reference TRBV7-2 and TRBJ1-4, the complete variable domain is GAGVSQSPSNKVTEKGKDVELRCDPISGHTALYWYRQSLGQGLEFLIYFQGNSAPDKSGLPSDRFSAERTGGSVSTLTIQRTQQEDSAVYLCASSLAGGATNEKLFFGSGTQLSVL.

The chain carries TRBV27 and TRBJ2-1, with 8 bases fitting TRBD2. This CDR3 is built from 13 residues. Germline V gene lookup returns CDR1 MNHEY and CDR2 SMNVEV (reference sequence). V lost 10 bases, J lost 4 bases, and 6 bases stayed unmatched. CDR3: CATSGRAYNEQFF. The CDR3 region has the DNA TGTGCCACCTCCGGGAGGGCGTACAATGAGCAGTTCTTC.

The chain carries TRBV15 and TRBJ1-2, with D possibly TRBD1 on 5 matching bases. Trimming cost V 5 bases and J 6 bases, with 10 bases left between them. Germline CDR1 LNHNV, CDR2 YYDKDF (reference sequence). The CDR3 covers 12 residues. The CDR3, as DNA: TGTGCCACCAGCGGCAGGGACCATGGCTACACCTTC. Protein product: CATSGRDHGYTF.

The chain carries TRBV7-2 and TRBJ1-4; D remains unclear. Trimming left V 5 bases short and J 8 bases short, with 12 bases between. CDR3 length: 13 residues. Germline V gene lookup returns CDR1 SGHTA and CDR2 FQGNSA. This chain's CDR3 is CASSMGQWEKLFF. As DNA, the CDR3 is TGTGCCAGCAGCATGGGCCAGTGGGAAAAACTGTTTTTT. Looking up the rest from reference TRBV7-2 and TRBJ1-4 gives the full variable domain: GAGVSQSPSNKVTEKGKDVELRCDPISGHTALYWYRQSLGQGLEFLIYFQGNSAPDKSGLPSDRFSAERTGGSVSTLTIQRTQQEDSAVYLCASSMGQWEKLFFGSGTQLSVL.

The chain is built from TRBV6-5 and TRBJ2-5; D uncertain. V lost 6 bases and J 5 bases, leaving 19 bases between the germline ends. The length of the CDR3 is 15 residues. Germline CDR1 reads MNHEY; CDR2 reads SVGAGI. The CDR3 is CASRPDWGRQETQYF. The CDR3 DNA sequence: TGTGCCAGCAGACCCGACTGGGGAAGGCAGGAGACCCAGTACTTC.

In its sample, this clone was seen once. The chain couples TRBV7-3 to TRBJ2-1; 7 nucleotides line up with TRBD2. Germline CDR1 reads SGHTA; CDR2 reads FQGTGA. The CDR3 contains 14 residues. Losses at the gene ends were 0 bases for V and 8 bases for J; bases not matched to a gene: 4. Here the CDR3 DNA reads TGTGCCAGCAGCTTAACCCCGGGAGGCGATGAGCAGTTCTTC. Residues: CASSLTPGGDEQFF.

The chain links TRBV7-2 to TRBJ1-6; D is undetermined. The length of the CDR3 is 12 residues. With 5 bases removed from V and 9 bases from J, the gap between germline ends came to 8 bases. Germline CDR1 is SGHTA and CDR2 is FQGNSA. CDR3 protein: CASSHLFSPLHF. DNA for the CDR3: TGTGCCAGCAGCCACCTTTTTTCACCCCTCCACTTT.

The rearrangement links TRBV3-1 (or the pseudogene TRBV3-2) to TRBJ2-5; 11 bases match TRBD1. V trimming: 5 bases; J trimming: 1 base; junction bases outside the gene matches: 6. Looked up from germline, CDR1 is LGHDT and CDR2 is YNNKEL (reference sequence). The CDR3 consists of 16 residues. CDR3 nucleotides: TGTGCCAGCAGCTTAAGGACAGGGGGCAGCCAAGAGACCCAGTACTTC. Amino acid sequence: CASSLRTGGSQETQYF.

This chain uses TRBV7-8 with TRBJ2-1, with TRBD2 matching 9 bases. The junction had 6 bases not matched to a gene; V was cut back by 5 bases and J by 4 bases. Germline CDR1 SGHVS, CDR2 FQNEAQ. The CDR3 is 15 amino acids. The chain's CDR3 is CASSPGLASYNEQFF. CDR3 nucleotide sequence: TGTGCCAGCAGCCCCGGACTAGCGTCTTACAATGAGCAGTTCTTC.

The chain recombines TRBV19 with TRBJ2-3, with 12 nucleotides matching TRBD2. Germline CDR1 LNHDA, CDR2 SQIVND (reference sequence). V lost 6 bases and J lost 2; bases outside the gene matches: 12. CDR3 length equals 18 residues. The CDR3, as DNA: TGTGCCAGTAGCCCACCCTTCAGACTAGCGGGGGCCACAGATACGCAGTATTTT. Protein sequence: CASSPPFRLAGATDTQYF.

The chain joins TRBV3-1 (or the pseudogene TRBV3-2) to TRBJ1-3; no clear D. This CDR3 contains 16 residues. Germline CDR1 LGHDT, CDR2 YNNKEL (reference sequence). Trimming cost V 2 bases and J 3 bases, with 14 bases left between them. This CDR3 is CASSQSPEGRGNTIYF. CDR3 coding DNA: TGTGCCAGCAGCCAAAGCCCGGAAGGGCGTGGAAACACCATATATTTT.

Here the CDR3 DNA reads TGTGCCAGCAGGTCGAACGGCGGGGCTAACTATGGCTACACCTTC. Translated, it gives CASRSNGGANYGYTF. The chain recombines TRBV3-1 (or the pseudogene TRBV3-2) with TRBJ1-2, with D unclear. Germline lookup yields CDR1 LGHDT and CDR2 YNNKEL (reference sequence). The CDR3 spans 15 residues. Trimming cost V 6 bases and J 0 bases, with 14 bases left between them.

In the case of this clone: This CDR3 is also generated by other DNA sequences in the sample. DNA of the CDR3: TGCGCCAGCAGCCCGGACATGAGCTCCTACGAGCAGTACTTC. It translates to CASSPDMSSYEQYF. This chain joins TRBV5-1 and TRBJ2-7; perhaps TRBD1 as D (5 bases). Germline V gene sequence: CDR1 SGHRS, CDR2 YFSETQ. The CDR3 is 14 amino acids. Deletions cut 4 bases from V and 0 bases from J, with 11 bases between.

The DNA of the CDR3 is TGTGCCAGCACCGGTCCCGGGACTTGTTCCTACGAGCAGTACTTC. Residues: CASTGPGTCSYEQYF. This rearrangement joins TRBV6-4 to TRBJ2-7; possibly TRBD2 for D (6 bases). Germline V CDR1 and CDR2: MRHNA, SNTAGT. V lost 7 bases, J lost 1 base, and 17 bases lay in between. This CDR3 contains 15 residues.

The table lists this clone with a count of one. The chain has TRBV11-2 and TRBJ1-1; the D is unclear. V shed 2 bases and J shed 4 bases, with 2 bases lying between them. The CDR3 contains 11 residues. CDR1 is SGHAT, CDR2 FQNNGV, per germline. The CDR3 reads CASSLSTEAFF. The CDR3 DNA reads as TGTGCCAGCAGCTTAAGCACTGAAGCTTTCTTT. Drawing the rest from reference TRBV11-2 and TRBJ1-1, the complete variable domain is EAGVAQSPRYKIIEKRQSVAFWCNPISGHATLYWYQQILGQGPKLLIQFQNNGVVDDSQLPKDRFSAERLKGVDSTLKIQPAKLEDSAVYLCASSLSTEAFFGQGTRLTVV.

The rearrangement links TRBV18 to TRBJ1-2; tentatively, D is TRBD1 (5 bases). The V end was cut by 3 bases, the J end by 6 bases, with 11 bases between. This CDR3 has 13 amino acids. In germline, CDR1 is KGHSH, CDR2 LQKENI. The CDR3 reads CASSPQGRHGYTF. Written as DNA, the CDR3 is TGTGCCAGCTCACCCCAGGGACGCCATGGCTACACCTTC.

The chain employs TRBV13 and TRBJ1-1; the D gene is possibly TRBD1 (5 bases). The germline V gene has CDR1 PRHDT and CDR2 FYEKMQ (reference sequence). The V end was cut by 3 bases, the J end by 4 bases, with 15 bases between. CDR3 length: 15 amino acids. This CDR3 is CASSLGEGPGTEAFF. DNA for the CDR3: TGTGCCAGCAGCTTGGGGGAAGGCCCTGGCACTGAAGCTTTCTTT.

This chain uses TRBV3-1 (or the pseudogene TRBV3-2) with TRBJ1-3, with D tentatively TRBD1 (5 bases). In germline, CDR1 is LGHDT, CDR2 YNNKEL (reference sequence). Trimming pared 4 bases from V and 7 bases from J, leaving 8 bases between. There are 12 residues in the CDR3. The CDR3 DNA follows: TGTGCCAGCAGCCCGACAGCCAACACCATATATTTT. Translated, it gives CASSPTANTIYF.

The chain is built from TRBV6-5 and TRBJ2-5; TRBD2 agrees at 10 bases. This CDR3 contains 16 residues. V was pared by 4 bases and J by 4 bases, with 9 bases of the junction left unmatched. Germline CDR1 reads MNHEY; CDR2 reads SVGAGI. The CDR3 sequence: CASSSTLAGARETQYF. The CDR3 bases are TGTGCCAGCAGTTCCACCCTAGCGGGGGCACGAGAGACCCAGTACTTC.

The chain is built from TRBV9 and TRBJ2-1, with 7 bases matching TRBD2. Trimming took 0 bases from V and 8 from J; bases not matched to a gene: 11. The germline CDR1 and CDR2 sequences are SGDLS and YYNGEE. The CDR3 consists of 16 residues. The CDR3 here is CASSVAFEGGPDEQFF. The CDR3 nucleotides read TGTGCCAGCAGCGTAGCTTTTGAGGGAGGGCCCGATGAGCAGTTCTTC.

V gene TRBV29-1 combines with J gene TRBJ1-2; perhaps TRBD1 as D (6 bases). The CDR3 is 15 residues long. CDR1 and CDR2 from the germline V gene are SQVTM and ANQGSEA. Trimming removed 4 bases from V and 3 bases from J, with 18 bases in between. The CDR3 coding sequence is TGCAGCGTTGGCCCAGGACAGCTTTCGGACTATGGCTACACCTTC. Its translation is CSVGPGQLSDYGYTF.

This chain links TRBV7-9 with TRBJ1-3; D call uncertain. The V gene lost 1 base and the J gene lost 0 bases, with 10 bases spanning the gap. Germline V gives CDR1 SEHNR, CDR2 FQNEAQ (reference sequence). This CDR3 has 16 residues. The CDR3: CASSLVGQSSGNTIYF. In nucleotides, the CDR3 is TGTGCCAGCAGCTTAGTGGGTCAAAGCTCTGGAAACACCATATATTTT.

V and J are TRBV3-1 (or the pseudogene TRBV3-2) and TRBJ2-1; D is uncertain. The germline V gene has CDR1 LGHDT and CDR2 YNNKEL (reference sequence). The CDR3 is 16 residues long. V gave up 1 base and J gave up 6 bases, with 16 bases separating them. This CDR3 reads CASSQVRGPLRNEQFF. DNA for the CDR3: TGTGCCAGCAGCCAAGTCCGCGGCCCTCTCCGCAATGAGCAGTTCTTC.

This clone has a single count. The chain has TRBV3-1 (or the pseudogene TRBV3-2) and TRBJ2-7, with D perhaps TRBD2 (6 bases). Looked up from germline, CDR1 is LGHDT and CDR2 is YNNKEL (reference sequence). The CDR3 contains 14 residues. The V end lost 4 bases, the J end lost 7 bases, and 17 bases lay between the germline ends. CDR3 protein: CASSPNGGFREQYF. In nucleotides, the CDR3 is TGTGCCAGCAGCCCTAATGGGGGGTTCAGGGAGCAGTACTTC.

The chain employs TRBV7-8 and TRBJ2-7; 13 positions match TRBD2. The length of the CDR3 is 16 residues. Germline CDR1 SGHVS, CDR2 FQNEAQ. V lost 5 bases and J lost 0; bases outside the gene matches: 4. The CDR3 sequence: CASSKGLAGPSYEQYF. The CDR3 region has the DNA TGTGCCAGCAGCAAGGGACTAGCGGGGCCCTCCTACGAGCAGTACTTC.